This record covers a single T cell receptor (beta chain). What it recognizes is unknown. Germline loops: CDR1 SGHDN, CDR2 FVKESK. CDR3 length: 14 amino acids. Trimming removed 4 bases from V and 4 bases from J, with 10 bases in between. The data were obtained in a study of shared clonotypes between healthy human individuals. Repertoires were generated with immunoSEQ multiplex PCR, while TCRdb's copy carries only in-frame clones and drops some. The sample lists 1.6 million or so clones, 98% occurring once. General study findings and limits: Clonotypes not shared had lower generation probabilities than those common to all four donors.

The chain carries TRBV14 and TRBJ2-2; no clear D. The specimen sequenced was naive CD4+ T cells sorted from blood. The sample's subset: CD45RA+ positively selected. The receptor comes from a man aged 25 to 45 in good health. CDR3 amino acids: CASSPQSGTGELFF. CDR3 bases: TGTGCCAGCAGCCCACAATCGGGCACCGGGGAGCTGTTTTTT.